The next 16 T cell receptor beta chains were all read from a single sample in a study of T-cell reconstitution after alpha-beta-depleted transplantation in children (dated by TCRdb to about 2016). The treatment or condition label for this specimen denotes: allogeneic hematopoietic cell transplantation with graft depleted of TCRalphabeta T cells and CD19 B cells. The library was obtained by PCR. The instrument given in TCRdb is Illumina HiSeq 2500. TCR library preparation used molecular barcoding, with unique molecular identifiers applied to normalize quantification of the TCRbeta repertoire. TCRdb ran its own pipeline on the public reads, namely fastp trimming at Q25 and MiXCR clone calling, and kept in-frame beta chains. CDR3 protein duplicates are merged, each entry listing the most common genes and DNA. Here the sample has some 550,000 distinct CDR3 sequences; around 23% occur a single time. Around an eighth of the sample is in the top ten clones.

The sample here was PBMCs, mostly from graft donor cells, taken 360 days after TCRalphabeta/CD19-depleted stem cell transplant. The receptors shown here come from a boy younger than two who had a stem cell transplant for acute myeloid leukemia, so the T cells may come from the graft donor.

This clonotype was seen ten or more times. The chain has TRBV20-1 and TRBJ2-3; tentatively, D is TRBD1 or TRBD2 (5 bases each). Per germline, CDR1 DFQATT and CDR2 SNEGSKA (reference sequence). This CDR3 is 16 amino acids long. Trimming pared 3 bases from V and 6 bases from J, leaving 22 bases between. In DNA form, the CDR3 reads TGCAGTGCTAGTACCTCTCGAGGGGCCCGCGGGGATACGCAGTATTTT. It codes for CSASTSRGARGDTQYF.

The table lists this clonotype with many counts. The gene calls are TRBV29-1 and TRBJ2-2, with 7 bases lining up with TRBD1. V shed 7 bases and J 2 bases; nucleotides not matched to a gene: 10. This CDR3 is 15 amino acids long. Germline V CDR1 and CDR2: SQVTM, ANQGSEA. The DNA of the CDR3 is TGCAGCGCTGACAGGGACGGACAAAACACCGGGGAGCTGTTTTTT. Its protein product is CSADRDGQNTGELFF.

This clonotype showed up many times. The rearrangement joins TRBV28 to TRBJ1-3, with D perhaps TRBD1 (5 bases). V lost 5 bases and J lost 2, with 16 bases in between. Germline V gene lookup returns CDR1 MDHEN and CDR2 SYDVKM. The CDR3 spans 16 residues. The DNA for the CDR3 is TGTGCCAGCAGTCAAGATTGGGGGAAAACTGGAAACACCATATATTTT. It encodes CASSQDWGKTGNTIYF. The entire variable domain, with the rest obtained from reference TRBV28 and TRBJ1-3, is as follows: DVKVTQSSRYLVKRTGEKVFLECVQDMDHENMFWYRQDPGLGLRLIYFSYDVKMKEKGDIPEGYSVSREKKERFSLILESASTNQTSMYLCASSQDWGKTGNTIYFGEGSWLTVV.

The V gene is TRBV12-3 or TRBV12-4, the J gene TRBJ1-1, with no clear D. The CDR3 has 16 residues. Trimming pared 5 bases from V and 4 bases from J, leaving 20 bases between. For the CDR3, the DNA is TGTGCCAGCAGTCCCACCGGGTTCCCCACTTTCACTGAAGCTTTCTTT. It codes for CASSPTGFPTFTEAFF.

The chain links TRBV6-4 to TRBJ2-3; 7 bases align to TRBD2. V dropped 0 bases and J dropped 5; count of bases not matched to a gene: 2. The V gene's germline CDR1 is MRHNA and CDR2 SNTAGT. CDR3 size: 14 residues. CDR3 region: CASSDSGGKDTQYF. In nucleotides, the CDR3 is TGTGCCAGCAGTGACTCGGGGGGGAAAGATACGCAGTATTTT.

With regard to this clonotype: It is likely a read error, because the conserved phenylalanine at the end of the CDR3 is missing. V gene TRBV9 combines with J gene TRBJ1-1; 7 bases line up with TRBD1. The CDR3 extends over 16 amino acids. Germline assignment: CDR1 SGDLS and CDR2 YYNGEE. The V and J ends lost 0 bases and 0 bases, in that order; junction bases with no gene match: 5. CDR3 sequence (DNA): TGTGCCAGCAGCGTAGACCCCAGGGGGATGAACACTGAAGCTTTCGTT. Residues: CASSVDPRGMNTEAFV.

The chain joins TRBV14 to TRBJ1-1, with D perhaps matching TRBD1 (5 bases). CDR1 and CDR2 from the germline V gene are SGHDN and FVKESK. There are 19 residues in the CDR3. V lost 3 bases, J lost 0 bases, and 23 bases lay in between. CDR3: CASSQRHGTVGTMNTEAFF. CDR3 nucleotide sequence: TGTGCCAGCAGCCAGCGCCACGGGACTGTCGGGACCATGAACACTGAAGCTTTCTTT.

The chain employs TRBV6-2 or TRBV6-3 and TRBJ2-4; D not certain. Looked up from germline, CDR1 is MNHEY and CDR2 is SVGEGT. This CDR3 is built from 14 residues. Trimming shortened V by 5 bases and J by 1 base, and 9 bases separated the two germline ends. CDR3 residues: CASSPLMAKNIQYF. The CDR3 DNA reads as TGTGCCAGCAGTCCTCTTATGGCCAAAAACATTCAGTACTTC.

This clonotype has only a few counts. V usage is TRBV18 and J usage is TRBJ1-5; 10 bases are a match to TRBD1. V shed 3 bases, J shed 4 bases, and the junction held 9 bases outside the gene matches. The germline gives CDR1 KGHSH, CDR2 LQKENI. CDR3 length: 17 amino acids. The CDR3 sequence is CASSPRGPGQGNQPQHF. The CDR3 region has the DNA TGTGCCAGCTCACCGAGAGGCCCGGGACAGGGGAATCAGCCCCAGCATTTT.

This clonotype was seen only a few times. The CDR3 DNA reads as TGTGCCAGCAGCGGGGGATACGGGGCTGGCTACACCTTC. Amino acid sequence: CASSGGYGAGYTF. The chain recombines TRBV9 with TRBJ1-2; possible D gene TRBD1, 5 bases. The CDR3 covers 13 residues. V was pared by 3 bases and J by 7 bases, with 13 bases between. CDR1 is SGDLS and CDR2 is YYNGEE in the germline V gene.

The rearrangement uses TRBV5-1 and TRBJ2-2, with D perhaps TRBD2 (5 bases). V was clipped by 4 bases and J by 4 bases, with 8 bases between them. Per germline, CDR1 SGHRS and CDR2 YFSETQ. This CDR3 comprises 13 residues. CDR3 residues: CASSGETTGELFF. CDR3 in DNA: TGCGCCAGCAGCGGGGAGACCACCGGGGAGCTGTTTTTT.

The table lists this clonotype with a few counts. This chain connects TRBV29-1 to TRBJ2-7; D not resolved. V was clipped by 8 bases and J by 2 bases, with 19 bases between them. This CDR3 comprises 14 residues. CDR1 is SQVTM and CDR2 is ANQGSEA in the germline V gene. The CDR3 bases are TGCAGCTGTCGACTTCTAGAAGTCCCCTACGAGCAGTACTTC. Its protein is CSCRLLEVPYEQYF.

V and J are TRBV5-1 and TRBJ1-2; unclear D gene. Trimming took 1 base from V and 4 from J, leaving 8 bases between them. The CDR3 runs to 13 residues. CDR1 is SGHRS, CDR2 YFSETQ, per germline. CDR3 DNA sequence: TGCGCCAGCAGCTTGCACGGAATCTATGGCTACACCTTC. The encoded protein is CASSLHGIYGYTF.

This clonotype was seen at least ten times. The rearrangement links TRBV6-2 or TRBV6-3 to TRBJ2-1; D is uncertain. Trimming left V 4 bases short and J 5 bases short, with 21 bases between. The CDR3 is 17 amino acids. The germline V gene has CDR1 MNHEY and CDR2 SVGEGT. The CDR3 DNA sequence: TGTGCCAGCAGTTTAGTGGCGGTACGACCGTGGGACAATGAGCAGTTCTTC. Translating gives CASSLVAVRPWDNEQFF.

This sequence joins TRBV9 and TRBJ2-5, with D unresolved. Germline loops: CDR1 SGDLS, CDR2 YYNGEE. V gave up 3 bases and J gave up 5 bases, with 8 bases separating them. The CDR3 has 12 amino acids. The CDR3 nucleotides are TGTGCCAGCAGCGCCGGAATGGAGACCCAGTACTTC. This encodes CASSAGMETQYF.

Notes on this clonotype: It may be a read error: a sequence one base away is much more abundant. The chain uses TRBV4-2 and TRBJ2-1; the D is unclear. The DNA end lines up better with TRBJ2-7; the J call may be wrong. Per germline, CDR1 LGHNA and CDR2 YNFKEQ. This CDR3 is built from 14 residues. CDR3 DNA: TGTGCCAGCAGCCAAGCGTCCAGCTACAATGAGCAGTACTTC. As protein: CASSQASSYNEQYF.